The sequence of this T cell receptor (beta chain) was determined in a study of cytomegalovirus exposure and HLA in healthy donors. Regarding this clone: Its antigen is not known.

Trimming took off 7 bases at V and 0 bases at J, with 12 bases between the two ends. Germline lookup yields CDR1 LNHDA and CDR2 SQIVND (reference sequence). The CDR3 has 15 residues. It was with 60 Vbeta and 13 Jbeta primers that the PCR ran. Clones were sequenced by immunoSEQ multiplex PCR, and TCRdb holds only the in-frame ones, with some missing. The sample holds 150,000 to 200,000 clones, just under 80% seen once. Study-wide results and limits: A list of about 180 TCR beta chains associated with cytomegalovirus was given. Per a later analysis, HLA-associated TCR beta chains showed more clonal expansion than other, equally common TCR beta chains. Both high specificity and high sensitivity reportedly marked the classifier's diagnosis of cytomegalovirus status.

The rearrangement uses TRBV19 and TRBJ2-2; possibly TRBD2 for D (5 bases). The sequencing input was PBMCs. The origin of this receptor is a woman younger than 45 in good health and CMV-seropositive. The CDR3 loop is CASIKHGANTGELFF. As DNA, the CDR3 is TGTGCCAGTATTAAGCACGGGGCGAACACCGGGGAGCTGTTTTTT. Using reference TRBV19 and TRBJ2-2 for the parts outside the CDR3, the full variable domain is DGGITQSPKYLFRKEGQNVTLSCEQNLNHDAMYWYRQDPGQGLRLIYYSQIVNDFQKGDIAEGYSVSREKKESFPLTVTSAQKNPTAFYLCASIKHGANTGELFFGEGSRLTVL.